Listed here is a single T cell receptor (beta chain). In the authors' methods: Reference gene primer amplification gave nucleated cell count estimates. The assay was immunoSEQ multiplex PCR, and TCRdb's table has in-frame clones only and misses some. The V and J calls and clone size come from that table; D and trimming were worked out from the DNA. The table shows 65,000 to 95,000 clones, with 75% to 85% occurring only once. This specimen comes from a study of blood T cell repertoires in COVID-19. Study details: Samples representing acute and convalescent COVID-19 were sourced from the United States, Italy and Spain. From T cells, B-cell-depleted T cells, or PBMCs came the material, which was cDNA or gDNA.

The specimen sequenced was peripheral blood. The source is a woman aged 40 to 50 with active or convalescent COVID-19.

The CDR3 loop is CASSLGSGAGANNEQFF. In DNA form, the CDR3 reads TGTGCCAGCAGCTTAGGCTCAGGAGCGGGAGCCAACAATGAGCAGTTCTTC. The chain uses TRBV7-6 and TRBJ2-1, with 8 bases matching TRBD2. The V and J ends lost 1 base and 5 bases, in that order; junction bases with no gene match: 10. Germline V gene sequence: CDR1 SGHVS, CDR2 FNYEAQ. The CDR3 has 17 amino acids.